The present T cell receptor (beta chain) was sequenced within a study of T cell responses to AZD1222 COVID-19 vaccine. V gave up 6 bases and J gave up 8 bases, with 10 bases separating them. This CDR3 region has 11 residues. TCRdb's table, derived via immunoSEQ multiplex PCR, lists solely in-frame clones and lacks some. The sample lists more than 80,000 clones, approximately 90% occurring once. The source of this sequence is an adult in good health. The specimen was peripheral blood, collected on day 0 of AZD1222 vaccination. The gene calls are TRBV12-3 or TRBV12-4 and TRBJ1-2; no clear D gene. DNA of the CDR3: TGTGCCAGCAGCCTCTATGGAGGCTACACCTTC. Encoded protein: CASSLYGGYTF.